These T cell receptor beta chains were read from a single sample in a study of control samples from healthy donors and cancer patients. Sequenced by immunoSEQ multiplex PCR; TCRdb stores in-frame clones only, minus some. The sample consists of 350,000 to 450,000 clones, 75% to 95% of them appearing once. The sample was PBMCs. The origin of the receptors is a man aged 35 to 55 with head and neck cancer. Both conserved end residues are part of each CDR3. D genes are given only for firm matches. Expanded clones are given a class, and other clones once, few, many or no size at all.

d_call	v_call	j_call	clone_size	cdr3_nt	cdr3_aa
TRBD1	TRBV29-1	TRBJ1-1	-	TGCAGCGCCCGGACAGGGGGAGACACTGAAGCTTTCTTT	CSARTGGDTEAFF
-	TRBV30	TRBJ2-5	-	TGTGCCTGGAGTGTAGGGTCAGGGGAAGAGACCCAGTACTTC	CAWSVGSGEETQYF
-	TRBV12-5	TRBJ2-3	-	TGTGCTAGTGGTTTGAGCGGATCCACAGATACGCAGTATTTT	CASGLSGSTDTQYF
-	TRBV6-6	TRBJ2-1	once	TGTGCCAGCAGTTCAAACCTTAGCGGTTATTACAATGAGCAGTTCTTC	CASSSNLSGYYNEQFF
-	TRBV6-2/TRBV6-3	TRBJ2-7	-	TGTGCCAGCAGTTACCTGGGTAATCCTCCCTACGAGCAGTACTTC	CASSYLGNPPYEQYF
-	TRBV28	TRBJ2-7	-	TGTGCCAGCAGTTTCCGGGGCAGGAGCTCCTACGAGCAGTACTTC	CASSFRGRSSYEQYF
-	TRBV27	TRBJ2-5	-	TGTGCCAGCAGTCCACGCAGTAGGGTTCGGGAGACCCAGTACTTC	CASSPRSRVRETQYF
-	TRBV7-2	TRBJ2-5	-	TGTGCCAGCAGCTTAAGTGGTAGGCAAGAGACCCAGTACTTC	CASSLSGRQETQYF
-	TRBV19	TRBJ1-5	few	TGTGCCAGTAGTATGGAGGGTACCAATCAGCCCCAGCATTTT	CASSMEGTNQPQHF
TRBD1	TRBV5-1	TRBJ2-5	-	TGCGCCAGCAGCTTCATAGGGGGCGTCGAGACCCAGTACTTC	CASSFIGGVETQYF
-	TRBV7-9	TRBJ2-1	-	TGTGCCAGCATCCCCCCAAGCAGCTCCTACAATGAGCAGTTCTTC	CASIPPSSSYNEQFF
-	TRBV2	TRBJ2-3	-	TGTGCCAGCAGCGGCGACAGTGCCGGCACAGATACGCAGTATTTT	CASSGDSAGTDTQYF
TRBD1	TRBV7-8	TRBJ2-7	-	TGTGCCAGCAGCCCAAATCCCGGGGTGGACAGGGGGCGGGAGGGAAGGAGCTCCTACGAGCAGTACTTC	CASSPNPGVDRGREGRSSYEQYF
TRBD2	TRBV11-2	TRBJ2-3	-	TGTGCCAGCAGCGCGGGGAGGGGCTCCAGCACAGATACGCAGTATTTT	CASSAGRGSSTDTQYF
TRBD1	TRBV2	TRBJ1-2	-	TGTGCCAGCAGACGGACAGGGGACTACTATGGCTACACCTTC	CASRRTGDYYGYTF
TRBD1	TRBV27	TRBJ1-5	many	TGTGCCAGCAGTTTATCGACAGGGGTCAGCAATCAGCCCCAGCATTTT	CASSLSTGVSNQPQHF
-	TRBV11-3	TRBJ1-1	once	TGTGCCAGCAGCCCACACTCCAACACTGAAGCTTTCTTT	CASSPHSNTEAFF
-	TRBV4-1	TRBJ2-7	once	TGCGCCAGCAGCCAAGAGGCAGGGAGCTACGAGCAGTACTTC	CASSQEAGSYEQYF
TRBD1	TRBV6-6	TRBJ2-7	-	TGTGCCAGCAGTGGGCGGAGGACAGGGGCCTACGAGCAGTACTTC	CASSGRRTGAYEQYF
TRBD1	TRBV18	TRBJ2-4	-	TGTGCCAGCTCACCTACAGGGGACAAAAACATTCAGTACTTC	CASSPTGDKNIQYF
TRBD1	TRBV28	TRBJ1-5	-	TGTGCCAGCAGTTTGGGCCAGGGGGGAAATCAGCCCCAGCATTTT	CASSLGQGGNQPQHF
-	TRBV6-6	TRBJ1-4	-	TGTGCCAGCGAGGGGGGCGGAATTAATGAAAAACTGTTTTTT	CASEGGGINEKLFF
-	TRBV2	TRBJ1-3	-	TGTGCCAGCACTTGGGGCAGGAGCTCTGGAAACACCATATATTTT	CASTWGRSSGNTIYF
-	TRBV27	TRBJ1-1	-	TGTGCCAGCAGTTCCGCCGGTAGGCAAGCTTTCTTT	CASSSAGRQAFF
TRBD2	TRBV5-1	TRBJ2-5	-	TGCGCCAGCAGCTTTGGCGGGGGGCTTCAAGAGACCCAGTACTTC	CASSFGGGLQETQYF
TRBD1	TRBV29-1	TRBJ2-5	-	TGCAGCGTCCAAAAGACAGGGAGTGGGACCCAGTACTTC	CSVQKTGSGTQYF
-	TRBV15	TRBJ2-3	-	TGTGCCACCAGCAGAGAAAGGCTAGTCTTGACAGATACGCAGTATTTT	CATSRERLVLTDTQYF
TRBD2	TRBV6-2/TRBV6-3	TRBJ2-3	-	TGTGCCAGCAGTTACGGAGCGGGGGGCCTCACAGATACGCAGTATTTT	CASSYGAGGLTDTQYF
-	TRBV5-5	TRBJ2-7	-	TGTGCCAGCAGCTTGCCCAGCTACGAGCAGTACTTC	CASSLPSYEQYF
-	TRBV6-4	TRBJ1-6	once	TGTGCCAGCAGTCCCACGGGGATGGGTTCACCCCTCCACTTT	CASSPTGMGSPLHF
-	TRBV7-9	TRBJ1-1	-	TGTGCCAGCAGCTTAGGGCCTCCCCCTGAAGCTTTCTTT	CASSLGPPPEAFF
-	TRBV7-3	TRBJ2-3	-	TGTGCCAGCACCACAGATTTACAGCGCACAGATACGCAGTATTTT	CASTTDLQRTDTQYF
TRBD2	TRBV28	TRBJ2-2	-	TGTGCCAGCAGCACAGCGGGGGGCTTCGCGAACACCGGGGAGCTGTTTTTT	CASSTAGGFANTGELFF
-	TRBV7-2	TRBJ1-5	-	TGTGCCAGCAGCGTCGATAAAGGGCCAGGGCCCCAGCATTTT	CASSVDKGPGPQHF
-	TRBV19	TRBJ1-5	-	TGTGCCAGTAGTATCGTGGCTAATCAGCCCCAGCATTTT	CASSIVANQPQHF
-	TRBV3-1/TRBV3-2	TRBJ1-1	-	TGTGCCAGCAGCCATGCTTCAGGGACTGAAGCTTTCTTT	CASSHASGTEAFF
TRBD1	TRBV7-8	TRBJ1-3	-	TGTGCCAGCAGCACGACAGGGCCGGGAAACACCATATATTTT	CASSTTGPGNTIYF
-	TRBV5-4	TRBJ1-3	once	TGTGCCAGCAGCCCCGGGCCCACTGGAAACACCATATATTTT	CASSPGPTGNTIYF
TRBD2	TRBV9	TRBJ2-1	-	TGTGCCAGCAGCACCAGGACTAGCCGGCATGAGCAGTTCTTC	CASSTRTSRHEQFF
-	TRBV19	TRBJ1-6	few	TGTGCCAGCGGAGGGGACTCCTATAATTCACCCCTCCACTTT	CASGGDSYNSPLHF
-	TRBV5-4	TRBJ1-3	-	TGTGCCAGCAGTCCCGACACTTTCTCTGGAAACACCATATATTTT	CASSPDTFSGNTIYF
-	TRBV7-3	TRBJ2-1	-	TGTGCCAGCAGCGTGCGGGACGGACTCTACAATGAGCAGTTCTTC	CASSVRDGLYNEQFF
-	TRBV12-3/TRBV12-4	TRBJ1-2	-	TGTGCCAGCAGTTTATACCCCTATGGCTACACCTTC	CASSLYPYGYTF
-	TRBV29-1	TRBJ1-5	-	TGCAGCGTCCGGGCTAGCAATCAGCCCCAGCATTTT	CSVRASNQPQHF
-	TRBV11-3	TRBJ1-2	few	TGTGCCAGCAGCTTAGGATCAGGGAGCGGCTACACCTTC	CASSLGSGSGYTF
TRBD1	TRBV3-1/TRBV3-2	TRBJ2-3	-	TGTGCCAGCAGCCAAACAGGGGCAGATACGCAGTATTTT	CASSQTGADTQYF
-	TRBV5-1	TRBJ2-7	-	TGCGCCAGCACCAGGGGCAACTCCTACGAGCAGTACTTC	CASTRGNSYEQYF
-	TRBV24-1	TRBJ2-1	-	TGTGCCACCTCCTGGGGGGACCCCGGCGCTGAGCAGTTCTTC	CATSWGDPGAEQFF
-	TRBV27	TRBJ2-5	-	TGTGCCAGCAGTCGGAGCACACAAGAGACCCAGTACTTC	CASSRSTQETQYF
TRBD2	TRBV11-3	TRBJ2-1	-	TGTGCCAGCAGCTTAGTGGGGGGAGGGGATTTAGATGAGCAGTTCTTC	CASSLVGGGDLDEQFF
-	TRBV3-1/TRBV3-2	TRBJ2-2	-	TGTGCCAGCAGCCCCACAGGGCTGAACACCGGGGAGCTGTTTTTT	CASSPTGLNTGELFF
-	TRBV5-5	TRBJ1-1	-	TGTGCCAGCAGCTTGTTAGCAGGGATCATGAACACTGAAGCTTTCTTT	CASSLLAGIMNTEAFF
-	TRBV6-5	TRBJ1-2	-	TGTGCCAGCAGTTACTCAGGCAGCCTTAACTATGGCTACACCTTC	CASSYSGSLNYGYTF
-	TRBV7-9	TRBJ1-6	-	TGTGCCAGCAGCGAAATGAGGGATTCACCCCTCCACTTT	CASSEMRDSPLHF
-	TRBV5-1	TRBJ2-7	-	TGCGCCAGCAGCTCACCCCAGGGGACTGAGGAGCAGTACTTC	CASSSPQGTEEQYF
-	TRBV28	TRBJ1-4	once	TGTGCCAGCAGCCTCGGGAGGGTGGCTCGTGAAAAACTGTTTTTT	CASSLGRVAREKLFF
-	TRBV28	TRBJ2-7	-	TGTGCCAGCAGCTTAAGGTTGTTAAAACGGGCCTACGAGCAGTACTTC	CASSLRLLKRAYEQYF
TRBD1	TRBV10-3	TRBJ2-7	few	TGTGCCATCAGTGAGTCTGGGACAGCGTACGAGCAGTACTTC	CAISESGTAYEQYF
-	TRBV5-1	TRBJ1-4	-	TGCGCCAGCAGGGCCCTAGGGGACGTGGGAAAACTGTTTTTT	CASRALGDVGKLFF